This entry concerns a single TCR beta chain. The antigen remains unidentified. The PCR was carried out with 60 Vbeta primers and 13 Jbeta primers. Clones were sequenced by immunoSEQ multiplex PCR, and TCRdb holds only the in-frame ones, with some missing. The sample has some 94,000 clones, nearly 70% seen once. This specimen comes from a study of cytomegalovirus exposure and HLA in healthy donors. In the study overall: One earlier analysis, a look at 180 million or so T cells, found about 110 million unique TCR beta sequences. Whole-study findings and limits: According to the study, roughly 160 TCR beta chains were cytomegalovirus-associated. Presence/absence analyses assumed roughly uniform sequencing depth across donors, which may not hold.

V was clipped by 4 bases and J by 7 bases, with 14 bases between them. This CDR3 contains 13 residues. CDR1 and CDR2 from the germline V gene are MNHEY and SVGAGI. The TCR originated in a man aged 45-65 years in good health and CMV-seronegative. This rearrangement joins TRBV6-5 to TRBJ2-7, with D possibly matching TRBD2 (5 bases). What was sequenced was PBMCs. The CDR3 loop reads CASSLDGSGEQYF. The CDR3 nucleotides are TGTGCCAGCAGTTTGGACGGCAGCGGAGAGCAGTACTTC.